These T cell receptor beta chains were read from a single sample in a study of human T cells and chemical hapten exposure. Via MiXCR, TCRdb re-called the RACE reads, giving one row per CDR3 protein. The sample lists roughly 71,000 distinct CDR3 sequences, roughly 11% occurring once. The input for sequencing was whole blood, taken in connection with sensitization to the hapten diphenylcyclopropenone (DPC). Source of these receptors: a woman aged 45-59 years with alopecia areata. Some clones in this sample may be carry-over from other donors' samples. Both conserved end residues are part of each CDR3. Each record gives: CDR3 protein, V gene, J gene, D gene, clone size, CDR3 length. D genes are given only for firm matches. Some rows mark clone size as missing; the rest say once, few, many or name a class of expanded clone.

CDR3: CASSPRLDTGELFF
V: TRBV9
J: TRBJ2-2
D: -
size: few
length: 14

CDR3: CASSPRQNTEAFF
V: TRBV28
J: TRBJ1-1
D: -
size: -
length: 13

CDR3: CASSPDRNTEAYF
V: TRBV2
J: TRBJ1-1
D: -
size: -
length: 13

CDR3: CASSPLQRQETQYF
V: TRBV18
J: TRBJ2-5
D: -
size: many
length: 14

CDR3: CASSRIKFGNTEAFF
V: TRBV6-5
J: TRBJ1-1
D: -
size: many
length: 15

CDR3: CASSSGPGVTYEQYF
V: TRBV11-2
J: TRBJ2-7
D: -
size: many
length: 15

CDR3: CSVERQRGSTGELFF
V: TRBV29-1
J: TRBJ2-2
D: TRBD2
size: -
length: 15

CDR3: CASSLASGSAAYEQYF
V: TRBV5-4
J: TRBJ2-7
D: -
size: few
length: 16

CDR3: CASRKLAGPTDTQYF
V: TRBV7-9
J: TRBJ2-3
D: TRBD2
size: few
length: 15

CDR3: CASRHGGNADTQYF
V: TRBV6-6
J: TRBJ2-3
D: -
size: few
length: 14

CDR3: CASSQPLQGNEQYF
V: TRBV4-1
J: TRBJ2-7
D: -
size: -
length: 14

CDR3: CASSLSGAGYNEQFF
V: TRBV27
J: TRBJ2-1
D: -
size: -
length: 15

CDR3: CASTGASGPYEQYF
V: TRBV28
J: TRBJ2-7
D: -
size: many
length: 14

CDR3: CASSPLRPSSYNEQFF
V: TRBV7-8
J: TRBJ2-1
D: -
size: few
length: 16

CDR3: CASSSENNSPLHF
V: TRBV2
J: TRBJ1-6
D: -
size: few
length: 13

CDR3: CASSNSGRGYEQFF
V: TRBV4-2
J: TRBJ2-1
D: TRBD2
size: many
length: 14

CDR3: CASSQDTKEQYF
V: TRBV3-1
J: TRBJ2-7
D: -
size: -
length: 12

CDR3: CASRKQGTGSGNTIYF
V: TRBV28
J: TRBJ1-3
D: TRBD1
size: -
length: 16

CDR3: CVSSPRTSGIAKNIQYF
V: TRBV7-8
J: TRBJ2-4
D: TRBD2
size: -
length: 17

CDR3: CASSLQGAAQYF
V: TRBV28
J: TRBJ2-5
D: -
size: few
length: 12

CDR3: CASSFGGHRLSGANVLTF
V: TRBV7-9
J: TRBJ2-6
D: -
size: -
length: 18

CDR3: CSVVRGLTDTQYF
V: TRBV29-1
J: TRBJ2-3
D: TRBD1
size: many
length: 13

CDR3: CASSLEVDRGYTF
V: TRBV5-1
J: TRBJ1-2
D: -
size: -
length: 13

CDR3: CAISESSKIVALLF
V: TRBV10-3
J: TRBJ1-6
D: -
size: many
length: 14

CDR3: CASSFTTEQYF
V: TRBV7-9
J: TRBJ2-7
D: -
size: many
length: 11

CDR3: CASSVEYGNFQETQYF
V: TRBV9
J: TRBJ2-5
D: -
size: -
length: 16

CDR3: CASRRSGTLSYNEQFF
V: TRBV27
J: TRBJ2-1
D: -
size: few
length: 16

CDR3: CASLIRQGGKGSSPLHF
V: TRBV6-6
J: TRBJ1-6
D: TRBD1
size: many
length: 17

CDR3: CASSLSRGQGRGTQYF
V: TRBV27
J: TRBJ2-3
D: TRBD1
size: -
length: 16

CDR3: CASSLCRGCGSGTYSYNEQFF
V: TRBV28
J: TRBJ2-1
D: -
size: many
length: 21

CDR3: CASIEQRGLTGELFF
V: TRBV12-3/TRBV12-4
J: TRBJ2-2
D: -
size: -
length: 15

CDR3: CASSLMWEETQYF
V: TRBV12-3/TRBV12-4
J: TRBJ2-5
D: -
size: many
length: 13

CDR3: CASSLFFNTGGSWNTEAFF
V: TRBV6-5
J: TRBJ1-1
D: TRBD1
size: many
length: 19

CDR3: CSVQGGLVADTQYF
V: TRBV29-1
J: TRBJ2-3
D: -
size: many
length: 14

CDR3: CASSLVGYNEQFF
V: TRBV7-9
J: TRBJ2-1
D: -
size: -
length: 13

CDR3: CASSFGGTGIRRAQHF
V: TRBV12-3/TRBV12-4
J: TRBJ1-5
D: TRBD1
size: -
length: 16

CDR3: CASSGGGASTSNQPQHF
V: TRBV19
J: TRBJ1-5
D: -
size: many
length: 17

CDR3: CASSWQVPYNSPLHF
V: TRBV6-6
J: TRBJ1-6
D: -
size: many
length: 15

CDR3: CASRTGNGEQFF
V: TRBV2
J: TRBJ2-1
D: TRBD1
size: -
length: 12

CDR3: CASSQDSHGGALYNEQFF
V: TRBV4-3
J: TRBJ2-1
D: TRBD2
size: many
length: 18

CDR3: CASSVIDRDPFF
V: TRBV10-2
J: TRBJ2-1
D: TRBD1
size: many
length: 12

CDR3: CATSRARLGWFNEQFF
V: TRBV15
J: TRBJ2-1
D: -
size: few
length: 16

CDR3: CASSERRLAGVETQYF
V: TRBV2
J: TRBJ2-5
D: TRBD2
size: -
length: 16

CDR3: CASSQDRGGADTQYF
V: TRBV4-3
J: TRBJ2-3
D: TRBD2
size: few
length: 15

CDR3: CASRRGLAGNQETQYF
V: TRBV5-1
J: TRBJ2-5
D: -
size: many
length: 16

CDR3: CASRRRGSWEQYF
V: TRBV6-1
J: TRBJ2-7
D: -
size: few
length: 13

CDR3: CASRLKTSPPRGEQFF
V: TRBV12-2
J: TRBJ2-1
D: -
size: many
length: 16

CDR3: CASLVTRRDTQYF
V: TRBV7-2
J: TRBJ2-3
D: -
size: few
length: 13

CDR3: CASSLGGGPTDTQYF
V: TRBV7-2
J: TRBJ2-3
D: -
size: -
length: 15

CDR3: CATSRDPQDTQYF
V: TRBV15
J: TRBJ2-3
D: -
size: few
length: 13

CDR3: CASSFEYSGANVLTF
V: TRBV27
J: TRBJ2-6
D: -
size: few
length: 15

CDR3: CASSLEGSANYGYTF
V: TRBV7-2
J: TRBJ1-2
D: -
size: many
length: 15